This TCR beta chain was captured in a study of beta chain features in type 1 diabetes. Findings and limits, study-wide: Relative to healthy donors, patients appeared to have naive, central memory and Treg TCRB repertoires that were more similar. More deletions and fewer insertions at VDJ junctions were found in patients with type 1 diabetes. All four CD4+ subsets from Type 1 diabetes patients carried moderately but significantly shorter TCRB CDR3s. PCR could preferentially amplify shorter templates, alike in patients and controls.

The study reverse transcribed the entire isolated RNA, so it sequenced expressed TCRB transcripts. Generated by immunoSEQ multiplex PCR, the TCRdb table keeps only in-frame clones and is missing some. The data contain about half a million clones, roughly 11% of them singletons. CDR1 and CDR2 from the germline V gene are MNHEY and SVGAGI. The CDR3 extends over 11 amino acids. The V end was cut by 2 bases, the J end by 5 bases, with 3 bases between. A word on this clone: Antigen unknown. Different DNA sequences within this sample yield the same CDR3.

Sequenced material: naive CD4+ T cells from blood. The sequence was obtained from a woman under 30 in good health. V and J are TRBV6-5 and TRBJ2-5; D call uncertain. The CDR3 reads CASSYRETQYF. CDR3 DNA sequence: TGTGCCAGCAGTTACCGGGAGACCCAGTACTTC.